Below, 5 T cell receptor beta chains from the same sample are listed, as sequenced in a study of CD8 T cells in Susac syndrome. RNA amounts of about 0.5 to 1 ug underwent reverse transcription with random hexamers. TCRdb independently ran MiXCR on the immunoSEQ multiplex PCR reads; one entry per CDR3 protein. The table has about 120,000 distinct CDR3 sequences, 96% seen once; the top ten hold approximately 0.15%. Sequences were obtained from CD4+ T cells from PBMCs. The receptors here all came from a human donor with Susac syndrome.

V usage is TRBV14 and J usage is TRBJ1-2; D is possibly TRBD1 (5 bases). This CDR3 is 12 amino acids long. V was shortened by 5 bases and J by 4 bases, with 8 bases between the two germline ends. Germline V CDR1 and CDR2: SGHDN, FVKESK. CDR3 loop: CASSGGPYGYTF. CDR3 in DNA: TGTGCCAGCAGCGGGGGACCCTATGGCTACACCTTC.

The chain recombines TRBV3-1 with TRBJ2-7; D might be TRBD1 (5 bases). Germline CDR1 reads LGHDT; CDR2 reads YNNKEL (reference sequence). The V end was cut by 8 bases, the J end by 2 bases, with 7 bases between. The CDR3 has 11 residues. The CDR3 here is CASGAPYEQYF. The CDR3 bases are TGTGCCAGCGGGGCCCCCTACGAGCAGTACTTC.

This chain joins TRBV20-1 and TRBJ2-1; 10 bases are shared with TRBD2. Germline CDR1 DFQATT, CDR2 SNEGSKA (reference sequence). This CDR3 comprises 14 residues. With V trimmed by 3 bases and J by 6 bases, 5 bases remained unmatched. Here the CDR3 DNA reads TGCAGTGCTAGTGCACTAGCGGGGCCCAATGAGCAGTTCTTC. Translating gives CSASALAGPNEQFF.

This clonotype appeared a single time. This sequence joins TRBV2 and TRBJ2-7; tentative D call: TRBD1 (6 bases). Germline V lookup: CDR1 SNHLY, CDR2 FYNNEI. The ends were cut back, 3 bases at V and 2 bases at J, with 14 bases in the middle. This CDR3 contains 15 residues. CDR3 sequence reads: CASSEAGAGAYEQYF. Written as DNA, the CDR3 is TGTGCCAGCAGTGAGGCCGGGGCAGGGGCCTACGAGCAGTACTTC. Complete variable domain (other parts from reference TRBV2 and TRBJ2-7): EPEVTQTPSHQVTQMGQEVILRCVPISNHLYFYWYRQILGQKVEFLVSFYNNEISEKSEIFDDQFSVERPDGSNFTLKIRSTKLEDSAMYFCASSEAGAGAYEQYFGPGTRLTVT.

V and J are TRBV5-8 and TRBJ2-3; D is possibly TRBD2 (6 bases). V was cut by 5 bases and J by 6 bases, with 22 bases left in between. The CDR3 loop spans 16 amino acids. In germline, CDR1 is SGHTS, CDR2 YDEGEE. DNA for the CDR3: TGTGCCAGCAGTACCCTCGGTGCTGGTGGGAGGGATACGCAGTATTTT. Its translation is CASSTLGAGGRDTQYF.